The TCR beta chain under discussion was sequenced for a study of blood T cells in healthy people across ages. Overall study results and limits: The long-lived group displayed more naive CD4+ cells, plus higher diversity, than the aged donors did.

Notes on this clonotype: The target antigen is unknown.

Next came a second PCR, run for roughly 6 to 11 cycles, which used a sample-barcoded 5' primer along with a J-beta primer mix. Each cDNA molecule received a tag from a template-switch adaptor that had 12 random nucleotides. TCRdb reprocessed the 5' RACE reads with MiXCR, giving one entry per CDR3 protein. This table holds 890,000 or so distinct CDR3 sequences, approximately 65% found once. Donors gave about 10 milliliters of peripheral blood apiece. Total RNA amounts of at least 5.5 micrograms were extracted per sample. The CDR3 totals 17 residues. V lost 6 bases, J lost 5 bases, and 8 bases stayed unmatched.

The chain is built from TRBV12-3 or TRBV12-4 and TRBJ2-3; 16 bases are a match to TRBD2. The sample comprised blood. The sequence derives from a man between 25 and 39 years old in good health. The CDR3 coding sequence is TGTGCCAGCAGCCCTGGGACTAGCGGGGGGGCCGGAGATACGCAGTATTTT. It specifies CASSPGTSGGAGDTQYF.